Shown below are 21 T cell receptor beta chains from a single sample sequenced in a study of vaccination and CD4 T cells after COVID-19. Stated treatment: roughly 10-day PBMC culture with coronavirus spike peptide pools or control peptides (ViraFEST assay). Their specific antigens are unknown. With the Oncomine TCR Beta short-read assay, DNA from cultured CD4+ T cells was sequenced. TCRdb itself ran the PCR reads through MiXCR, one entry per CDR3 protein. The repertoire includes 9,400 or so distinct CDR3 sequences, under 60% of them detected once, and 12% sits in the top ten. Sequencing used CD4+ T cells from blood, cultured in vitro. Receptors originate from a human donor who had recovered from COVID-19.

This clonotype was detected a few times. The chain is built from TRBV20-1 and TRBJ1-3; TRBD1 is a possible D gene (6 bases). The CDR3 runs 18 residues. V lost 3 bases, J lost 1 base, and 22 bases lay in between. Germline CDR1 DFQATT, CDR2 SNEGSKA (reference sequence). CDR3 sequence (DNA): TGCAGTGCTAGGGGCTTCCGGGGGCTGATAGGTTCTGGAAACACCATATATTTT. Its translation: CSARGFRGLIGSGNTIYF.

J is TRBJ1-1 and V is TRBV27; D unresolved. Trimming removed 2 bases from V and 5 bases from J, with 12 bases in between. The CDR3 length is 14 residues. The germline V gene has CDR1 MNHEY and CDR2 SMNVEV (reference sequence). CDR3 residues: CASSLGMKLTEAFF. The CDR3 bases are TGTGCCAGCAGTTTAGGGATGAAATTGACTGAAGCTTTCTTT.

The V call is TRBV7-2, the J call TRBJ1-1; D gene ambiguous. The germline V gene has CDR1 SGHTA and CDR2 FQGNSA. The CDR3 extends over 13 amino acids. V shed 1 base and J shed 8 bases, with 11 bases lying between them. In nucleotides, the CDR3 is TGTGCCAGCAGCTTAGACTCTGTTGGGGAAGCTTTCTTT. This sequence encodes CASSLDSVGEAFF.

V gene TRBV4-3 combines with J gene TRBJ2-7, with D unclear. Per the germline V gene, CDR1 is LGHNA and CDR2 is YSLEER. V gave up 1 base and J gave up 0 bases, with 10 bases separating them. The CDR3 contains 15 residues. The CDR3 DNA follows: TGCGCCAGCAGCCAAGGGGTCTACAGCTCCTACGAGCAGTACTTC. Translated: CASSQGVYSSYEQYF.

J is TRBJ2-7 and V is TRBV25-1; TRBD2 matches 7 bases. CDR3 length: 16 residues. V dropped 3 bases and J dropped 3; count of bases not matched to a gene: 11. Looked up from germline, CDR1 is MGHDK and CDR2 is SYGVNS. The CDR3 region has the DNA TGTGCCAGCAGTGACCCTGGTAGCGGGTCCCGCTACGAGCAGTACTTC. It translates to CASSDPGSGSRYEQYF.

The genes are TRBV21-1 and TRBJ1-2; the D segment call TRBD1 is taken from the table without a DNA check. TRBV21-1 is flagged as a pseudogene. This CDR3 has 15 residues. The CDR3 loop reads CASKGTGGDGYGYTF. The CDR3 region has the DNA TGTGCCAGCAAAGGGACAGGGGGAGATGGGTATGGCTACACCTTC.

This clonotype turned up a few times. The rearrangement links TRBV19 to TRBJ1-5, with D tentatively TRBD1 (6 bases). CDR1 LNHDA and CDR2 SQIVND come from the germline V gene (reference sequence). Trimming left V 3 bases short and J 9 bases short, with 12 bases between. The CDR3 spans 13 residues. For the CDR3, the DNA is TGTGCCAGTAGTATTGGACAGATGGGGCCCCAGCATTTT. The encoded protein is CASSIGQMGPQHF.

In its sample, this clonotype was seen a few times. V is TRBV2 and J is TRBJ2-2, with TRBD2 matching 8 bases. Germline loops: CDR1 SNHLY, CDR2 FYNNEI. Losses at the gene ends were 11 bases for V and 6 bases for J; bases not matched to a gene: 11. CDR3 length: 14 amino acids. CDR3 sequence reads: CAPRASGRAGELFF. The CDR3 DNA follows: TGTGCCCCGAGGGCTAGCGGGCGGGCCGGGGAGCTGTTTTTT.

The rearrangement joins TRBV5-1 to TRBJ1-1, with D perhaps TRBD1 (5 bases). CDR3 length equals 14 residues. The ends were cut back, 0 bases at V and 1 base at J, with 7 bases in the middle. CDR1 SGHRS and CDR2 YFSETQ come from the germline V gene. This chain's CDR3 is CASSLVGTNTEAFF. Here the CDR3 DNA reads TGCGCCAGCAGCTTGGTGGGGACGAACACTGAAGCTTTCTTT.

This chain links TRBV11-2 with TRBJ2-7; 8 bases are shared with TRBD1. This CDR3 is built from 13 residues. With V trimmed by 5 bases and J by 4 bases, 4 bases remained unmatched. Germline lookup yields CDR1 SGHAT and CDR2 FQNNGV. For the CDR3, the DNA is TGTGCCAGCAGCCCCGGGACAGGTTACGAGCAGTACTTC. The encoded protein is CASSPGTGYEQYF.

The chain's CDR3 is CASKAGWDTEAFF. DNA for the CDR3: TGTGCCAGTAAAGCGGGATGGGACACTGAAGCTTTCTTT. This chain connects TRBV19 to TRBJ1-1; no definite D call. The CDR3 sequence is 13 residues long. Germline CDR1 LNHDA, CDR2 SQIVND (reference sequence). The germline V and J ends were trimmed by 7 bases and 3 bases, with 12 bases remaining between them. Using reference TRBV19 and TRBJ1-1 for the parts outside the CDR3, the full variable domain is DGGITQSPKYLFRKEGQNVTLSCEQNLNHDAMYWYRQDPGQGLRLIYYSQIVNDFQKGDIAEGYSVSREKKESFPLTVTSAQKNPTAFYLCASKAGWDTEAFFGQGTRLTVV.

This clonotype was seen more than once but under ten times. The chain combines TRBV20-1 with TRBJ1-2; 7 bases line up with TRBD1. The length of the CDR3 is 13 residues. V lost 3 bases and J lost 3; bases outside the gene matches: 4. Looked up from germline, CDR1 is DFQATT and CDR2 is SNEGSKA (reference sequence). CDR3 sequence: CSASAGQYYGYTF. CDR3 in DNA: TGCAGTGCTAGTGCGGGACAGTACTATGGCTACACCTTC.

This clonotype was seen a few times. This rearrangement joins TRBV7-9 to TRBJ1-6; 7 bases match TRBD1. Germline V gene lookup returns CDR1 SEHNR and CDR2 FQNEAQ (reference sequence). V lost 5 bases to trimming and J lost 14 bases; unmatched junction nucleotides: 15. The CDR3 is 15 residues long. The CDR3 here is CASSLVTGLSVALHF. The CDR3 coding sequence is TGTGCCAGCAGCCTAGTGACAGGGCTGTCAGTCGCCCTCCACTTT.

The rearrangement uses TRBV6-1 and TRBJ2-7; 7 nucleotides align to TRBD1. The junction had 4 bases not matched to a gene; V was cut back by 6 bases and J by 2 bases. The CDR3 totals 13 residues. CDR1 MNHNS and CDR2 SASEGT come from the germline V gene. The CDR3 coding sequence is TGTGCCAGCAGAGACGGGACAGCCTACGAGCAGTACTTC. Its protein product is CASRDGTAYEQYF.

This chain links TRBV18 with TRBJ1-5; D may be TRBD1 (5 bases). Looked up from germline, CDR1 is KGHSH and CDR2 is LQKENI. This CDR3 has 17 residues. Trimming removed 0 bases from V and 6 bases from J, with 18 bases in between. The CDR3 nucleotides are TGTGCCAGCTCACCACCGAGTCTCAATCAGGGCGGTCAGCCCCAGCATTTT. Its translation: CASSPPSLNQGGQPQHF. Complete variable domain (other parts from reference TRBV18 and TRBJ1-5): NAGVMQNPRHLVRRRGQEARLRCSPMKGHSHVYWYRQLPEEGLKFMVYLQKENIIDESGMPKERFSAEFPKEGPSILRIQQVVRGDSAAYFCASSPPSLNQGGQPQHFGDGTRLSIL.

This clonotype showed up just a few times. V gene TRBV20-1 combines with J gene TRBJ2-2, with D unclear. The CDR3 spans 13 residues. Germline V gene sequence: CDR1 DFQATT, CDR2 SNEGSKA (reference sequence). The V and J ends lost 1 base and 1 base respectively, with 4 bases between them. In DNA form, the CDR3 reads TGCAGTGCTAGAGGAGGGAACACCGGGGAGCTGTTTTTT. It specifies CSARGGNTGELFF.

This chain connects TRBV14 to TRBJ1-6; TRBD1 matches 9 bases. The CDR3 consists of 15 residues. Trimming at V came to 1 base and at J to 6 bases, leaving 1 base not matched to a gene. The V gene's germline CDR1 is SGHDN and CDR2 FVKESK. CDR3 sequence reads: CASSQGQGVNSPLHF. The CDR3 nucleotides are TGTGCCAGCAGCCAAGGACAGGGGGTTAATTCACCCCTCCACTTT.

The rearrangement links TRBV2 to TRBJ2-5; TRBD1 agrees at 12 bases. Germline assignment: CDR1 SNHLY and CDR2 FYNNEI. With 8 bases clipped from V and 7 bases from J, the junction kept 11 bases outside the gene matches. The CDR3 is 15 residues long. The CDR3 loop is CASRVGTGGSGTQYF. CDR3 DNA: TGTGCCAGCCGGGTCGGGACAGGGGGCTCCGGGACCCAGTACTTC.

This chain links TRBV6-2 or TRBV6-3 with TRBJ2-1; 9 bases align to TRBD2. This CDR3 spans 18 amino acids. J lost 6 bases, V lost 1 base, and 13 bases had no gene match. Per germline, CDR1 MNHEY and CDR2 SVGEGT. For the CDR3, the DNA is TGTGCCAGCAGTTACTGGCGGGGGGGCATCTCGTTCGGCAATGAGCAGTTCTTC. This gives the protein CASSYWRGGISFGNEQFF.

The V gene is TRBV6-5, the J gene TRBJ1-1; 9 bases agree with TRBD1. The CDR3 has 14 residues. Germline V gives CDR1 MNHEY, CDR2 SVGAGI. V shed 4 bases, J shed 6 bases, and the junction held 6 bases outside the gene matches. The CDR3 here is CASSLPGQGSEAFF. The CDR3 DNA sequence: TGTGCCAGCAGTTTACCGGGACAGGGCTCTGAAGCTTTCTTT.

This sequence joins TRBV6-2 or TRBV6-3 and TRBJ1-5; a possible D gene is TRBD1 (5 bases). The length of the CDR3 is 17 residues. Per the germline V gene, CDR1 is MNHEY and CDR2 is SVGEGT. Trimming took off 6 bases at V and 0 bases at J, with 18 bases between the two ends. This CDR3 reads CASRPGTAVYSNQPQHF. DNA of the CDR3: TGTGCCAGCAGGCCCGGGACTGCGGTTTATAGCAATCAGCCCCAGCATTTT.